The next 15 T cell receptor beta chains were all read from a single sample in a study of cytomegalovirus exposure and HLA in healthy donors. PCR primers comprised 60 Vbeta and 13 Jbeta primers. The assay was immunoSEQ multiplex PCR, and TCRdb's table has in-frame clones only and misses some. The sample includes about 130,000 clones, about two thirds of them seen just once. Sequenced: PBMCs. The source of these receptors is a human donor in good health.

This chain uses TRBV7-8 with TRBJ2-7, with a tentative D call TRBD1 (6 bases). The CDR3 is 17 residues long. V lost 1 base, J lost 3 bases, and 19 bases lay in between. Germline CDR1 is SGHVS and CDR2 is FQNEAQ. The CDR3 nucleotides are TGTGCCAGCAGCTTAGAGTTTGTGAGACAGGAGCGCTACGAGCAGTACTTC. It encodes CASSLEFVRQERYEQYF. The variable domain in full, completed from reference TRBV7-8 and TRBJ2-7, reads GAGVSQSPRYKVAKRGQDVALRCDPISGHVSLFWYQQALGQGPEFLTYFQNEAQLDKSGLPSDRFFAERPEGSVSTLKIQRTQQEDSAVYLCASSLEFVRQERYEQYFGPGTRLTVT.

The chain has TRBV7-9 and TRBJ2-1; D is perhaps TRBD1 (6 bases). The length of the CDR3 is 13 residues. V shed 0 bases and J shed 12 bases, with 12 bases lying between them. Germline V gives CDR1 SEHNR, CDR2 FQNEAQ (reference sequence). CDR3 residues: CASSLAPGRGQFF. The CDR3 DNA reads as TGTGCCAGCAGCTTAGCGCCGGGCAGGGGGCAGTTCTTC.

This clone is a singleton in its sample. The chain joins TRBV9 to TRBJ2-2; 11 bases align to TRBD1. This CDR3 comprises 18 residues. Germline V CDR1 and CDR2: SGDLS, YYNGEE. The V gene end was trimmed by 5 bases and the J gene end by 7 bases; junction bases not matched to a gene: 16. Written as DNA, the CDR3 is TGTGCCAGCAGTCACACCTCAGGACAGGGGGCCCTAAACGGGGAGCTGTTTTTT. It specifies CASSHTSGQGALNGELFF. Looking up the rest from reference TRBV9 and TRBJ2-2 gives the full variable domain: DSGVTQTPKHLITATGQRVTLRCSPRSGDLSVYWYQQSLDQGLQFLIQYYNGEERAKGNILERFSAQQFPDLHSELNLSSLELGDSALYFCASSHTSGQGALNGELFFGEGSRLTVL.

The CDR3 sequence: CASSPNRGLGAEAFF. The CDR3 DNA sequence: TGCGCCAGCAGCCCTAACAGGGGGCTGGGGGCTGAAGCTTTCTTT. The J gene is TRBJ1-1, the V gene TRBV5-1; 9 bases map to TRBD1. The CDR3 contains 15 residues. The V segment lost 4 bases and the J segment 6 bases; nucleotides outside the gene matches: 10. Germline V CDR1 and CDR2: SGHRS, YFSETQ.

The rearrangement links TRBV11-2 to TRBJ2-7; 8 positions match TRBD1. The junction had 3 bases not matched to a gene; V was cut back by 1 base and J by 1 base. The CDR3 runs to 15 residues. Germline V gives CDR1 SGHAT, CDR2 FQNNGV. The CDR3 sequence is CASSLGTGGSYEQYF. CDR3 coding DNA: TGTGCCAGCAGCTTAGGAACAGGGGGGTCCTACGAGCAGTACTTC.

The chain employs TRBV2 and TRBJ2-3, with 10 bases fitting TRBD2. Losses at the gene ends were 5 bases for V and 2 bases for J; bases not matched to a gene: 7. Germline values: CDR1 SNHLY, CDR2 FYNNEI. The length of the CDR3 is 16 residues. DNA for the CDR3: TGTGCCAGCAGTCCGCCTAGCGGGGGAGACACAGATACGCAGTATTTT. This codes for CASSPPSGGDTDTQYF.

This chain links TRBV19 with TRBJ1-4, with 8 bases matching TRBD1. With 3 bases clipped from V and 4 bases from J, the junction kept 4 bases outside the gene matches. The CDR3 runs to 15 residues. CDR1 LNHDA and CDR2 SQIVND come from the germline V gene (reference sequence). CDR3 nucleotides: TGTGCCAGTAGTATGCGGACAGGGAATAATGAAAAACTGTTTTTT. It is translated as CASSMRTGNNEKLFF.

The J gene is TRBJ1-2, the V gene TRBV28; maybe TRBD1 (5 bases). V lost 6 bases and J lost 5, with 7 bases in between. Per germline, CDR1 MDHEN and CDR2 SYDVKM. The CDR3 consists of 11 residues. CDR3 bases: TGTGCCAGCAGCGGGGGGTATGGCTACACCTTC. It specifies CASSGGYGYTF.

The chain has TRBV6-6 and TRBJ1-3, with D unclear. The CDR3 spans 14 residues. Germline V gene data show CDR1 as MNHNY and CDR2 as SVGAGI (reference sequence). V lost 7 bases, J lost 0 bases, and 10 bases lay in between. This CDR3 is CASTMDFSGNTIYF. CDR3 bases: TGTGCCAGCACCATGGACTTCTCTGGAAACACCATATATTTT.

DNA of the CDR3: TGTGCCAGCAGCCCGGGACAGACACCGTTCTTC. It yields the protein CASSPGQTPFF. The chain uses TRBV7-2 and TRBJ2-1; 7 positions agree with TRBD1. The CDR3 length is 11 residues. V lost 5 bases and J lost 15; bases outside the gene matches: 7. The germline V gene has CDR1 SGHTA and CDR2 FQGNSA.

The J gene is TRBJ1-2, the V gene TRBV9; TRBD1 matches at 9 bases. Losses at the gene ends were 0 bases for V and 4 bases for J; bases not matched to a gene: 4. Germline CDR1 and CDR2: SGDLS and YYNGEE. The CDR3 has 15 amino acids. CDR3 in DNA: TGTGCCAGCAGCGTAGGCGACAGGGGGATCTATGGCTACACCTTC. Translation gives CASSVGDRGIYGYTF. The whole variable domain, remainder taken from reference TRBV9 and TRBJ1-2, is DSGVTQTPKHLITATGQRVTLRCSPRSGDLSVYWYQQSLDQGLQFLIQYYNGEERAKGNILERFSAQQFPDLHSELNLSSLELGDSALYFCASSVGDRGIYGYTFGSGTRLTVV.

There are many counts of this clone. V gene TRBV10-1 combines with J gene TRBJ2-7; weak D call: TRBD2 (6 bases). This CDR3 has 14 amino acids. V was shortened by 2 bases and J by 3 bases, with 11 bases between the two germline ends. CDR1 WNHNN and CDR2 SYGVQD come from the germline V gene (reference sequence). The CDR3 protein is CASSEQLADYEQYF. The DNA of the CDR3 is TGCGCCAGCAGTGAGCAACTAGCAGACTACGAGCAGTACTTC.

The V and J genes are TRBV19 and TRBJ2-7; the D gene is possibly TRBD1 (5 bases). Between the trimmed V and J ends, which lost 3 bases and 5 bases, there was a span of 14 bases. The length of the CDR3 is 14 residues. Germline loops: CDR1 LNHDA, CDR2 SQIVND (reference sequence). CDR3 residues: CASSMLAGFNEQYF. The CDR3 region has the DNA TGTGCCAGTAGTATGTTGGCAGGGTTTAACGAGCAGTACTTC.

The chain has TRBV4-3 and TRBJ2-2, with TRBD1 matching 7 bases. The junction had 1 base not matched to a gene; V was cut back by 2 bases and J by 1 base. The CDR3 is 15 residues long. CDR1 and CDR2 (germline): LGHNA, YSLEER. CDR3 nucleotides: TGCGCCAGCAGCCAACGGGACAGGAACACCGGGGAGCTGTTTTTT. It encodes CASSQRDRNTGELFF.

J is TRBJ1-1 and V is TRBV7-2; 10 bases line up with TRBD1. J gave up 12 bases and V 1 base, and 5 bases lay outside the gene matches. Germline values: CDR1 SGHTA, CDR2 FQGNSA. There are 13 residues in the CDR3. The CDR3 region is CASSLVLGQGSFF. The CDR3 DNA sequence: TGTGCCAGCAGCTTAGTTTTGGGACAGGGGTCTTTCTTT.